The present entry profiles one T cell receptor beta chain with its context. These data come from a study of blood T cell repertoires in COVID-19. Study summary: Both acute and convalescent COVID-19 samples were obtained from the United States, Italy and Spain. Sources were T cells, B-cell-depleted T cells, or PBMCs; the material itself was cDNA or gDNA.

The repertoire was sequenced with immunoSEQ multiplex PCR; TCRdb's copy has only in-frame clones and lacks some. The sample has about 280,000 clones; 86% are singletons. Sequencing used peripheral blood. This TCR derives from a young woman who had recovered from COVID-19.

Here the CDR3 reads CASSRVMNTEAFF. The CDR3 bases are TGTGCCAGCAGCAGGGTTATGAACACTGAAGCTTTCTTT. V and J are TRBV6-5 and TRBJ1-1; a weak D match, TRBD1 (5 bases). Between the trimmed V and J ends, which lost 6 bases and 0 bases, there was a span of 8 bases. Per germline, CDR1 MNHEY and CDR2 SVGAGI. The CDR3 loop spans 13 amino acids.